The clone carrying this T cell receptor (beta chain) was found once. Antigen specificity is unknown. HTBI primers from iRepertoire and Arm-PCR of CDR3 regions yielded the TCR beta libraries. MiXCR was run by TCRdb on the multiplex PCR reads, yielding one entry per CDR3 protein. Of about 310,000 distinct CDR3 sequences in the sample, 22% were seen once. V dropped 1 base and J dropped 2 bases, with 15 bases sitting between them. CDR3 length: 16 residues. This sample is part of a study of regulatory T cells in long-lasting Graves disease. Study-wide findings and caveats: Among samples with persistent disease, TRBV28, TRBJ1-2 and TRBJ2-5 were favored. Thyroid tissue was not studied; only peripheral blood was. Patients with persistent disease shared under 3,500 public clonotypes, outpacing the approximately 920 shared by new patients.

The time point was: persistent/refractory GD, antithyroid drugs over 5 years with positive TRAb. Construction of the TCR library relied on RNA isolated from PBMCs. Graves' disease diagnoses used American Thyroid Association guidelines. The receptor was derived from a female donor with Graves disease. The sequences come from peripheral blood mononuclear cells (PBMCs), collected when the disease was refractory, from a patient treated with antithyroid drugs. The chain is built from TRBV12-3 or TRBV12-4 and TRBJ2-7, with D possibly being TRBD2 (5 bases). In DNA form, the CDR3 reads TGTGCCAGCAGTTTAGTTTACGCACTAGACCCCTACGAGCAGTACTTC. Translating gives CASSLVYALDPYEQYF.